This is a list of T cell receptor beta chains from one sample in a study of shared clonotypes between healthy human individuals. The assay was immunoSEQ multiplex PCR, and TCRdb's table has in-frame clones only and misses some. In the table there are some 1.4 million clones, roughly 96% of which are singletons. Sequenced material: naive CD4+ T cells sorted from blood. The origin of the receptors is a man aged 25-45 years in good health. Each CDR3 is given without its conserved first and last residue.

>TRBJ2-7|TRBV19
ASSTHSLAPWNTYEQY
>TRBJ2-7|TRBV7-8
ASSLAVNYEQY
>TRBJ2-1|TRBV6-1
ASRLRDRVNEQF
>TRBJ2-7|TRBV27
ASSLRDRKYEQY
>TRBJ2-2|TRBV5-1
ASSLGGSGELF
>TRBJ1-2|TRBV6-1
ASSEVPRTAYGYT
>TRBJ2-6|TRBV9
ASRQGVTSGANVLT
>TRBJ1-3|TRBV28
ASSLWERGPGNTIY
>TRBJ2-5|TRBV6-1
ASSVSSPKETQY
>TRBJ2-7|TRBV18
ASSVARRPYEQY
>TRBJ2-1|TRBV11-2
ASSRTSGRSKSVNEQF
>TRBJ2-2|TRBV5-1
ASSLAGGLSGTGELF
>TRBJ1-5|TRBV25-1
ASSVIRDRGNQPQH
>TRBJ2-2|TRBV29-1
SVDTGNTGELF
>TRBJ2-7|TRBV6-5
ASRYHPSGSSYEQY
>TRBJ2-5|TRBV13
ASSPRRAGQETQY
>TRBJ2-5|TRBV11-2
ASSLEAWYQETQY
>TRBJ2-7|TRBV10-3
AIREDRAGPYEQY
>TRBJ2-3|TRBV6-4
AGSLAPSTDTQY